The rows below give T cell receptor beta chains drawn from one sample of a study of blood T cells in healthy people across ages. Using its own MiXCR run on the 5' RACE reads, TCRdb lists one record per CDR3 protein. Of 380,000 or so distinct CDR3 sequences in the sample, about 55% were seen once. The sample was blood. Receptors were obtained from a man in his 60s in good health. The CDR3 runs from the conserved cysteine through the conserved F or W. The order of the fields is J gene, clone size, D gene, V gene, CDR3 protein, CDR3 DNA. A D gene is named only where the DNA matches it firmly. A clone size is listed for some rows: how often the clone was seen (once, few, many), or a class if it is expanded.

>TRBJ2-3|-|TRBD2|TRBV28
CASRTVTSGGTDTQYF
TGTGCCAGCAGGACCGTGACTAGCGGGGGCACAGATACGCAGTATTTT
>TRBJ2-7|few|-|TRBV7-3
CASSLTTGYEQYF
TGTGCCAGCAGCTTAACCACAGGATACGAGCAGTACTTC
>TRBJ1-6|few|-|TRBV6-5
CASTDRLENSPLHF
TGTGCCAGCACGGACCGGCTAGAGAATTCACCCCTCCACTTT
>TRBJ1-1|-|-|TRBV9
CASSVAPVSNTEAFF
TGTGCCAGCAGCGTGGCGCCCGTTTCGAACACTGAAGCTTTCTTT
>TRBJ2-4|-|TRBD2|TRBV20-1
CSARGQTSGGAINIQYF
TGCAGTGCTAGAGGTCAGACTAGCGGGGGGGCCATAAACATTCAGTACTTC
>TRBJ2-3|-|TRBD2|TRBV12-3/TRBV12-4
CASSLLGGGTADTQYF
TGTGCCAGCAGTCTGTTAGGCGGGGGGACCGCAGATACGCAGTATTTT
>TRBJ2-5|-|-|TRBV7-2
CASSGRWGETQYF
TGTGCCAGCAGTGGACGGTGGGGAGAGACCCAGTACTTC
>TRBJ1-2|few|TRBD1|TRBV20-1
CSARDPTGAANYGYTF
TGCAGTGCTAGAGATCCTACAGGGGCAGCTAACTATGGCTACACCTTC
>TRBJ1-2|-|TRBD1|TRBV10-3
CAISEFAQGANGYTF
TGTGCCATCAGTGAGTTCGCGCAGGGGGCTAATGGCTACACCTTC
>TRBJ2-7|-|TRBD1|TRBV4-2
CASSQGRDRAMYEQYF
TGTGCCAGCAGCCAAGGGCGGGACAGGGCCATGTACGAGCAGTACTTC
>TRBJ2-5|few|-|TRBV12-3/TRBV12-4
CASSWVRETQYF
TGTGCCAGCAGTTGGGTCCGCGAGACCCAGTACTTC
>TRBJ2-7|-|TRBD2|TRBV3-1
CASSHLAGAYEQYF
TGTGCCAGCAGCCATCTAGCGGGAGCCTACGAGCAGTACTTC
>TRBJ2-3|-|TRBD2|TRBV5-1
CASSPGRPGGTQYF
TGCGCCAGCAGCCCGGGACGACCGGGAGGTACGCAGTATTTT
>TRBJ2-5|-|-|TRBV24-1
CATEEGETQYF
TGTGCCACCGAGGAGGGAGAGACCCAGTACTTC
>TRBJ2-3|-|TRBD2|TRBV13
CAGSGGLGRPDTQYF
TGTGCCGGCAGCGGAGGACTAGGGAGGCCAGATACGCAGTATTTT
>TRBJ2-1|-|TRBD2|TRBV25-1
CASSVARGGGRNEQFF
TGTGCCAGCAGTGTAGCGCGGGGGGGCGGTCGGAATGAGCAGTTCTTC
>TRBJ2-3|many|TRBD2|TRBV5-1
CASSFSGRTTDTQYF
TGCGCCAGCAGCTTTAGCGGGAGGACAACAGATACGCAGTATTTT
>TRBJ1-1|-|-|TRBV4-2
CASSQETIQGFVTEAFF
TGTGCCAGCAGCCAAGAGACCATCCAGGGGTTCGTCACTGAAGCTTTCTTT
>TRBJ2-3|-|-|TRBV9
CASSARKTTDTQYF
TGTGCCAGCAGCGCGCGGAAAACGACAGATACGCAGTATTTT
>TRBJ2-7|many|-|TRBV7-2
CASSRGRTSYEQYF
TGTGCCAGCAGCCGAGGACGGACCTCCTACGAGCAGTACTTC
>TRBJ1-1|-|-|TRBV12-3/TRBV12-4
CASSMGARGTEAFF
TGTGCCAGCAGTATGGGGGCCCGGGGGACTGAAGCTTTCTTT
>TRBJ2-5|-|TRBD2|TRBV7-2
CASSLAKGLGETQYF
TGTGCCAGCAGCTTAGCCAAGGGACTAGGAGAGACCCAGTACTTC
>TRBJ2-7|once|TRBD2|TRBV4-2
CVSSQVGAGGRGSYEQYF
TGTGTCAGCAGCCAAGTAGGGGCGGGAGGGCGTGGTTCCTACGAGCAGTACTTC
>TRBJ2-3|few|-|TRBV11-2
CASRWQGTQYF
TGTGCCAGCAGGTGGCAGGGGACGCAGTATTTT
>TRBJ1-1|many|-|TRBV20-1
CSASKQGGEAFF
TGCAGTGCCAGTAAACAGGGTGGGGAAGCTTTCTTT
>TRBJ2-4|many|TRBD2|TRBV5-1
CASSETSGTIAKNIQYF
TGCGCCAGCAGCGAAACTAGCGGGACCATAGCCAAAAACATTCAGTACTTC
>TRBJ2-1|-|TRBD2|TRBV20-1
CSAPAGGVSYNEQFF
TGCAGTGCTCCAGCGGGGGGGGTCTCCTACAATGAGCAGTTCTTC
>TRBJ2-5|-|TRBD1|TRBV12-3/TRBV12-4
CASRRTGGRIQETQYF
TGTGCCAGCAGGAGGACAGGGGGTCGCATCCAAGAGACCCAGTACTTC
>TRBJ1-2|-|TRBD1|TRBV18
CASSLNVGGTGSGYTF
TGTGCCAGCTCACTAAACGTCGGCGGGACAGGGAGCGGCTACACCTTC
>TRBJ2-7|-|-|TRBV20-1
CSASPGFDEQYF
TGCAGTGCTAGCCCAGGGTTCGACGAGCAGTACTTC
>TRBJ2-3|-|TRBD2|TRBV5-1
CASSQAGPGTDTQYF
TGCGCCAGCAGCCAAGCGGGGCCGGGCACAGATACGCAGTATTTT
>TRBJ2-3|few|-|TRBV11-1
CASSLAGGGTQYF
TGTGCCAGCAGCTTAGCGGGAGGTGGGACGCAGTATTTT
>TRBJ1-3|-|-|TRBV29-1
CSVEDRNGNTIYF
TGCAGCGTTGAAGATCGTAACGGAAACACCATATATTTT
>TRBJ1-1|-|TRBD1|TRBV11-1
CASSVRDRVSSRAFF
TGTGCCAGCAGCGTCCGGGACAGGGTATCCTCACGGGCTTTCTTT
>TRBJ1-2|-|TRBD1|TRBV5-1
CASSETGPKGYTF
TGCGCCAGCAGCGAGACAGGGCCCAAGGGCTACACCTTC
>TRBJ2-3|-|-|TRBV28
CASHSGGTDTQYF
TGTGCCAGCCACAGTGGAGGAACAGATACGCAGTATTTT
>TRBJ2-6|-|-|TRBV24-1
CATSDTRGRGRTGANVLTF
TGTGCCACCAGTGACACCAGAGGGAGAGGACGAACTGGGGCCAACGTCCTGACTTTC
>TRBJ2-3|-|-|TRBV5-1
CASSGEGDTQYF
TGCGCCAGCAGCGGCGAGGGAGATACGCAGTATTTT
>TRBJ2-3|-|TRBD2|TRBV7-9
CASSFPGSGVSNTQYF
TGTGCCAGCAGCTTCCCGGGTAGCGGGGTTTCTAATACGCAGTATTTT
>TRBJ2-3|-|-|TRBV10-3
CAISGPDDTQYF
TGTGCCATCAGTGGTCCGGACGATACGCAGTATTTT
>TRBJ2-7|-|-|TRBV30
CAWSVGGANLRYF
TGTGCCTGGAGTGTAGGTGGGGCCAACCTCCGGTACTTC
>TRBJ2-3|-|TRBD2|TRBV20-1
CSAGATSGKEVRADTQYF
TGCAGTGCTGGGGCGACTAGCGGGAAGGAGGTGAGGGCAGATACGCAGTATTTT
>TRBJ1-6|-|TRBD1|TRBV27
CASSAGQGTSPLHF
TGTGCCAGCAGCGCGGGACAGGGGACATCACCCCTCCACTTT
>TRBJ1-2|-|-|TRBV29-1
CSARAEFNYGYTF
TGCAGCGCCCGGGCTGAGTTCAACTATGGCTACACCTTC
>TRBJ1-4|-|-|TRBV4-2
CASSQSGSLLNGKLFF
TGTGCCAGCAGCCAATCAGGGTCGCTGCTTAATGGAAAACTGTTTTTT
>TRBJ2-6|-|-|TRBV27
CASSPTPHSGTGANVLTF
TGTGCCAGCAGTCCGACACCCCACAGCGGCACTGGGGCCAACGTCCTGACTTTC
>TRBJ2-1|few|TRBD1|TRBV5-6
CASSRRDRDYNEQFF
TGTGCCAGCAGCCGACGGGACAGGGATTACAATGAGCAGTTCTTC
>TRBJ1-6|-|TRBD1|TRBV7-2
CASSGDSTLSPLHF
TGTGCCAGCAGCGGGGACAGTACTCTGTCACCCCTCCACTTT
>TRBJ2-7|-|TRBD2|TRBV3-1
CASSHSQASGRISYEQYF
TGTGCCAGCAGCCACTCCCAGGCTAGCGGGAGGATTTCCTACGAGCAGTACTTC
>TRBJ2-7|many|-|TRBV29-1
CSVLQGAEQYF
TGCAGCGTTTTACAGGGAGCCGAGCAGTACTTC
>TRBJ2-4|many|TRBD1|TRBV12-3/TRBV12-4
CASSLDRANIQYF
TGTGCCAGCAGTCTAGACAGGGCAAACATTCAGTACTTC
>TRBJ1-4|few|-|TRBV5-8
CASTFPDTGRGKLFF
TGTGCCAGCACCTTCCCGGACACAGGTCGGGGAAAACTGTTTTTT
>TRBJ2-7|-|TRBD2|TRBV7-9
CASSSSGLAGEQYF
TGTGCCAGCAGCTCATCGGGACTAGCGGGAGAGCAGTACTTC
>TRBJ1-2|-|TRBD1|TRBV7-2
CASSFEDRAHYGYTF
TGTGCCAGCAGCTTCGAGGACAGGGCCCACTATGGCTACACCTTC
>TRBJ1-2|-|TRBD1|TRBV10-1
CASSESRQGHGYTF
TGCGCCAGCAGTGAATCCCGACAGGGCCATGGCTACACCTTC